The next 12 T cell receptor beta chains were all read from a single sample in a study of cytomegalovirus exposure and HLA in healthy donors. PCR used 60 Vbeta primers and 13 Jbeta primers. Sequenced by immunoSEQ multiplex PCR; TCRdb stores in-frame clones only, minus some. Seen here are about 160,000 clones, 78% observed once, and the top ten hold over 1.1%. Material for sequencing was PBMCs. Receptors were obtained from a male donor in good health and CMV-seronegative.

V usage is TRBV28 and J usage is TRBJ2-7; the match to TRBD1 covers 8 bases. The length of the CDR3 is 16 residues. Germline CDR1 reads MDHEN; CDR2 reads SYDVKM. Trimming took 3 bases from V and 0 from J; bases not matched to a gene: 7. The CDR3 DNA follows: TGTGCCAGCAGTTTGGTGGGACAGGCGAGCTCCTACGAGCAGTACTTC. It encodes CASSLVGQASSYEQYF. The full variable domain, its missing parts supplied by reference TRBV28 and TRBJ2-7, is DVKVTQSSRYLVKRTGEKVFLECVQDMDHENMFWYRQDPGLGLRLIYFSYDVKMKEKGDIPEGYSVSREKKERFSLILESASTNQTSMYLCASSLVGQASSYEQYFGPGTRLTVT.

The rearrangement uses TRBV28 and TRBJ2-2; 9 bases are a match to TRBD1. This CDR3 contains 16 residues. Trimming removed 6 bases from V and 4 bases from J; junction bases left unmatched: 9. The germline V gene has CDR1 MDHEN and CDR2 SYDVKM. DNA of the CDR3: TGTGCCAGCAGGAGCGGGACAGGGAGGTTCACCGGGGAGCTGTTTTTT. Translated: CASRSGTGRFTGELFF.

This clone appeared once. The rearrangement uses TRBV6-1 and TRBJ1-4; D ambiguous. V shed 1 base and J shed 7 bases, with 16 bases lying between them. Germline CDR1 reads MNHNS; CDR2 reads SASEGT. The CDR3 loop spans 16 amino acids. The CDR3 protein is CASSEVFGSRGEKLFF. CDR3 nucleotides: TGTGCCAGCAGTGAAGTGTTCGGCAGTAGAGGTGAAAAACTGTTTTTT.

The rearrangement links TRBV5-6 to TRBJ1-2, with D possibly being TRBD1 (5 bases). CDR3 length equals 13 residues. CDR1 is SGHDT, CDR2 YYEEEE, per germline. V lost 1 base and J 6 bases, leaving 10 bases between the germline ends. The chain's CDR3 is CASSLSGVHGYTF. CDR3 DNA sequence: TGTGCCAGCAGCTTGTCGGGGGTTCATGGCTACACCTTC. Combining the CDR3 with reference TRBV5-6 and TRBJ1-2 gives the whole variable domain DAGVTQSPTHLIKTRGQQVTLRCSPKSGHDTVSWYQQALGQGPQFIFQYYEEEERQRGNFPDRFSGHQFPNYSSELNVNALLLGDSALYLCASSLSGVHGYTFGSGTRLTVV.

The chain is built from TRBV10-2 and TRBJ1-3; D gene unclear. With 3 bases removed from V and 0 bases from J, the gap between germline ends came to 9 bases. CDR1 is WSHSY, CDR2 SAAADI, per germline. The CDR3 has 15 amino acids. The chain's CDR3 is CASSDPGISGNTIYF. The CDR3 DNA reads TGCGCCAGCAGTGATCCAGGTATCTCTGGAAACACCATATATTTT.

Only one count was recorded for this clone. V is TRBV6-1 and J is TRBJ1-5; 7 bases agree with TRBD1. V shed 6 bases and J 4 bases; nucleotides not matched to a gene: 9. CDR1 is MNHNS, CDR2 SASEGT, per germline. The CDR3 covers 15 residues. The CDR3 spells CASSAAGGINQPQHF. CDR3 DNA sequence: TGTGCCAGCAGCGCGGCAGGGGGAATAAATCAGCCCCAGCATTTT.

CDR3 loop: CASRGQGPNNEQFF. DNA of the CDR3: TGTGCCAGCCGAGGACAGGGGCCAAACAATGAGCAGTTCTTC. The chain carries TRBV7-9 and TRBJ2-1; 9 bases map to TRBD1. V shed 8 bases and J 5 bases; nucleotides not matched to a gene: 7. The CDR3 extends over 14 amino acids. Looked up from germline, CDR1 is SEHNR and CDR2 is FQNEAQ (reference sequence).

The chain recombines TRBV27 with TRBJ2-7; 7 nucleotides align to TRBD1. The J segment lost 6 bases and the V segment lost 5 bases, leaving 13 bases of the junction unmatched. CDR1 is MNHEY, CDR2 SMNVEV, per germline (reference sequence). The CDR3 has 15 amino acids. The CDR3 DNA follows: TGTGCCAGCAGTGGCCCTGACAGGGCAGTTCCCGAGCAGTACTTC. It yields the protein CASSGPDRAVPEQYF.

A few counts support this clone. The CDR3 reads CASSLDLTSGRETQYF. The DNA of the CDR3 is TGTGCCAGCAGTTTGGACCTCACTAGCGGGAGAGAGACCCAGTACTTC. The gene calls are TRBV28 and TRBJ2-5; 11 positions agree with TRBD2. Trimming cost V 3 bases and J 4 bases; bases outside gene matches: 7. CDR1 and CDR2 from the germline V gene are MDHEN and SYDVKM. The CDR3 has 16 residues. Drawing the rest from reference TRBV28 and TRBJ2-5, the complete variable domain is DVKVTQSSRYLVKRTGEKVFLECVQDMDHENMFWYRQDPGLGLRLIYFSYDVKMKEKGDIPEGYSVSREKKERFSLILESASTNQTSMYLCASSLDLTSGRETQYFGPGTRLLVL.

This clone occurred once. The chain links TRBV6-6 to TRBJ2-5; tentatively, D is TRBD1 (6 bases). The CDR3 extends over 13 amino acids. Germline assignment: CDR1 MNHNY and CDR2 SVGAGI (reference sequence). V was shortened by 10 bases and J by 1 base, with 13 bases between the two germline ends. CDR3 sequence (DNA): TGTGCCACTCAGTACAGGGCCCAAGAGACCCAGTACTTC. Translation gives CATQYRAQETQYF.

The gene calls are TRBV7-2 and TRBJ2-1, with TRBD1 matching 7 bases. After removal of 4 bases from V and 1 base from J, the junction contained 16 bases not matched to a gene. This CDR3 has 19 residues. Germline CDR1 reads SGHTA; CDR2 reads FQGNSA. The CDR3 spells CASSSTRPGTEMSYNEQFF. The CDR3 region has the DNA TGTGCCAGCAGCTCAACCAGGCCCGGGACAGAAATGTCCTACAATGAGCAGTTCTTC.

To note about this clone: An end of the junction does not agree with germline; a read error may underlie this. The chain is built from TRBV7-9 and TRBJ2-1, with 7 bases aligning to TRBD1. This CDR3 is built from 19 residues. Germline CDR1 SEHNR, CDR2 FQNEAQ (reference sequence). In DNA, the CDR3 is TGTTCCAGCAGCTTCCCCAACCGACAGGGCATCGCCTCCTACAATGAGCAGTTCTTC. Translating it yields CSSSFPNRQGIASYNEQFF.